This T cell receptor (beta chain) was sequenced in a study of human T cells and chemical hapten exposure. The wider study: The sensitizer, 2% DPC, was used on approximately 2 cm by approximately 2 cm of upper inner arm skin. Minor pooled library volume differences mainly drove per-sample TCR yield variation. General observations from the study: TCRs at high frequency, those above 1 in 1000, did not change with DPC sensitization.

The time point here: pre-sensitization, week 0. Specified treatment: therapeutic diphenylcyclopropenone sensitization with weekly scalp DPC. The donor pool consisted of alopecia patients aged 18 to 70 years, considered suitable for DPC. TCRdb recomputed calls from the RACE reads with MiXCR, one row per CDR3 protein. The sample has around 300,000 distinct CDR3 sequences, 5.5% seen once. This clonotype was counted only a few times. Its cognate antigen is unknown. Sequencing used whole blood, obtained in connection with sensitization to the hapten diphenylcyclopropenone (DPC). The sequence was obtained from a woman under 30 with alopecia areata. Some clones in this sample may be carry-over from other donors' samples.

Here the CDR3 DNA reads TGTGCCAGCAGTCGGAGTCCTAACTATGGCTACACCTTC. It specifies CASSRSPNYGYTF. This rearrangement joins TRBV6-5 to TRBJ1-2; D unresolved. The length of the CDR3 is 13 residues. V gave up 5 bases and J gave up 0 bases, with 7 bases separating them. CDR1 MNHEY and CDR2 SVGAGI come from the germline V gene.